Only a few counts were recorded for the clone carrying this T cell receptor (beta chain). Antigen: not known. The data belong to a study of CD8 T cells in ankylosing spondylitis. Broader study findings: A TCR beta motif made of under 10 highly homologous variants seemed typical of ankylosing spondylitis blood. Researchers report that disease-linked clones proved CD8+ and relatively rare in peripheral blood. Certain motif variants had earlier been reported in reactive arthritis synovial fluid and blood. Disease-linked clones reportedly concentrated significantly in matched ankylosing spondylitis synovial fluid.

As the method for making TCR beta libraries, quantitative 5'-RACE with molecular barcodes was used. TCRdb redid the calling of the 5' RACE reads with MiXCR, one entry per CDR3 protein. The table shows hundreds of thousands of distinct CDR3 sequences, with 17% occurring only once. Sequenced sample: blood, either unsorted or a sorted T cell fraction (not recorded which). The receptor was isolated from a male donor with ankylosing spondylitis.

CDR3 DNA sequence: TGTGCCAGCAGTTGGGTGCCCAAACTAGCGGTCCCTAGCAATGAGCAGTTCTTC. Translation: CASSWVPKLAVPSNEQFF. The V gene is TRBV6-2 or TRBV6-3, the J gene TRBJ2-1, with 8 bases fitting TRBD2. CDR1 MNHEY and CDR2 SVGEGT come from the germline V gene. The length of the CDR3 is 18 residues. Trimming took 4 bases from V and 6 from J; bases not matched to a gene: 17.